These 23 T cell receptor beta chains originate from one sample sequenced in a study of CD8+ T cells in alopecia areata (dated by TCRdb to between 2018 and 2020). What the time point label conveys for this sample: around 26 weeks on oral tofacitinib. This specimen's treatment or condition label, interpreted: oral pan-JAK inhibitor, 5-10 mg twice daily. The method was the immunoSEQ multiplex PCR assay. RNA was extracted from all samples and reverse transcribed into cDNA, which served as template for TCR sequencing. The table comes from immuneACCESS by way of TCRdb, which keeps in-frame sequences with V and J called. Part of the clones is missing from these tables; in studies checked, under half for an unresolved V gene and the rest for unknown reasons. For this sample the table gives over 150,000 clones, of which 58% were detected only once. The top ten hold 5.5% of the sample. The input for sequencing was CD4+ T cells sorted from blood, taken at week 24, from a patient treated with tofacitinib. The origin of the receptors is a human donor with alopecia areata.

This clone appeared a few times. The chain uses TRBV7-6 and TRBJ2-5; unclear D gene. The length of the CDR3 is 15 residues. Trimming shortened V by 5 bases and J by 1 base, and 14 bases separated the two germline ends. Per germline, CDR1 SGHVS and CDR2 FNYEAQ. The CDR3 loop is CASSLITTGQETQYF. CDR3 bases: TGTGCCAGCAGCCTAATCACGACTGGCCAAGAGACCCAGTACTTC.

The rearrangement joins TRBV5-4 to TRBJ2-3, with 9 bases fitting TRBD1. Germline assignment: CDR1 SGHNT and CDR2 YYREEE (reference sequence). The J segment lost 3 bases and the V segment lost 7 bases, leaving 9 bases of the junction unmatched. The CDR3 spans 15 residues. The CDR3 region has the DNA TGTGCCAGCGGGTTGACAGGGGGAAGAACAGATACGCAGTATTTT. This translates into CASGLTGGRTDTQYF.

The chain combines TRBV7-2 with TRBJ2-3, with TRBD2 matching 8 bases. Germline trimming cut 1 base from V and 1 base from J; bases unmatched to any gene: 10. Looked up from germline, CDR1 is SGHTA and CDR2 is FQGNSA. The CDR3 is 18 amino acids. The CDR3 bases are TGTGCCAGCAGCTTAGAGGCGGGGGGTACCGTAGGCACAGATACGCAGTATTTT. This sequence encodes CASSLEAGGTVGTDTQYF.

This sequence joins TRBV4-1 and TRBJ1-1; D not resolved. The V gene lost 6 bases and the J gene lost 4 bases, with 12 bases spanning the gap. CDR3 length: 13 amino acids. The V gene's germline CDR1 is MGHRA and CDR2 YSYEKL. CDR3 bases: TGCGCCAGCAGTTACGCAGGTGGCACTGAAGCTTTCTTT. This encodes CASSYAGGTEAFF.

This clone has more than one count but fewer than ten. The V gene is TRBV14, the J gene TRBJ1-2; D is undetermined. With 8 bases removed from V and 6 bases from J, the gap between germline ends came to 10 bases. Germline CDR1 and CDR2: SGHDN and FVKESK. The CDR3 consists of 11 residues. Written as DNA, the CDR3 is TGTGCCAGCGGATGGGCCGATGGCTACACCTTC. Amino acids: CASGWADGYTF.

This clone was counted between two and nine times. CDR3 loop: CASSLHRGPDNEQFF. CDR3 sequence (DNA): TGCGCCAGCAGCTTGCATCGGGGGCCAGACAATGAGCAGTTCTTC. The V and J genes are TRBV5-1 and TRBJ2-1; TRBD1 or TRBD2 may be the D gene (6 bases each). Germline CDR1 is SGHRS and CDR2 is YFSETQ. The V end lost 1 base, the J end lost 5 bases, and 13 bases lay between the germline ends. This CDR3 comprises 15 residues.

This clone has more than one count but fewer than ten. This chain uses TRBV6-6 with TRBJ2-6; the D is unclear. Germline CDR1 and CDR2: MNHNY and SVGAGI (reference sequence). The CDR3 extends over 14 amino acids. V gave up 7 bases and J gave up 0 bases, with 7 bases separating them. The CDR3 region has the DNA TGTGCCAGCATGGGCCACTCTGGGGCCAACGTCCTGACTTTC. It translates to CASMGHSGANVLTF.

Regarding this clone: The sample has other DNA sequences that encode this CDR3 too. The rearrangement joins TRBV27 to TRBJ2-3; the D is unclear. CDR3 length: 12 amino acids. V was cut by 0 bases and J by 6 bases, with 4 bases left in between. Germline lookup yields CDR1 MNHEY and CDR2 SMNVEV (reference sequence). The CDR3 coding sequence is TGTGCCAGCAGTTTATCGCCCGATACGCAGTATTTT. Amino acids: CASSLSPDTQYF.

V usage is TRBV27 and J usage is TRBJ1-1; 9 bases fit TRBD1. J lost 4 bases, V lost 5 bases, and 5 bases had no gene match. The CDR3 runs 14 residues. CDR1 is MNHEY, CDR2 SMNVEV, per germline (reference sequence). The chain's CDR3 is CASSPQGARTEAFF. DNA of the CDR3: TGTGCCAGCAGTCCACAGGGGGCGCGCACTGAAGCTTTCTTT.

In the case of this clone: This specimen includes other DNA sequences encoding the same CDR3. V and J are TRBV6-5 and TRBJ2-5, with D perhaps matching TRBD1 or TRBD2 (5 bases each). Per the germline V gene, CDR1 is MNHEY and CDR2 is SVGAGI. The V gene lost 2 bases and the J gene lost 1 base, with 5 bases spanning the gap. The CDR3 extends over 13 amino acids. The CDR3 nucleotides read TGTGCCAGCAGTTACGGGGGCCAAGAGACCCAGTACTTC. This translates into CASSYGGQETQYF.

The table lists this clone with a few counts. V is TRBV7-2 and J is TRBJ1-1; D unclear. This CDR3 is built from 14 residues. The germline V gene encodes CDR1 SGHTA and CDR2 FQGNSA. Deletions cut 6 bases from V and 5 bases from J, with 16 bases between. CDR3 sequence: CASRERGGGTEAFF. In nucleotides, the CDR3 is TGTGCCAGCAGGGAGCGGGGAGGCGGGACTGAAGCTTTCTTT. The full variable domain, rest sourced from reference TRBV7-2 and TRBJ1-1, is GAGVSQSPSNKVTEKGKDVELRCDPISGHTALYWYRQSLGQGLEFLIYFQGNSAPDKSGLPSDRFSAERTGGSVSTLTIQRTQQEDSAVYLCASRERGGGTEAFFGQGTRLTVV.

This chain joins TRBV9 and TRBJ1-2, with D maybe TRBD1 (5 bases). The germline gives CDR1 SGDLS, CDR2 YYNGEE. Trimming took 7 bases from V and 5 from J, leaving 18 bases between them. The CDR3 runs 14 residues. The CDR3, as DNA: TGTGCCAGCGGCCAACAGGCCGGGGTATATGGCTACACCTTC. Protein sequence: CASGQQAGVYGYTF.

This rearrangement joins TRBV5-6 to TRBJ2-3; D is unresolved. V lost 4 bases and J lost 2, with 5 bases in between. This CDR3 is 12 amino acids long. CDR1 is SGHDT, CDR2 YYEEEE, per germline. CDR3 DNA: TGTGCCAGCAGCATCCTCACAGATACGCAGTATTTT. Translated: CASSILTDTQYF. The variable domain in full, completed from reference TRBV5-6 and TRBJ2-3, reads DAGVTQSPTHLIKTRGQQVTLRCSPKSGHDTVSWYQQALGQGPQFIFQYYEEEERQRGNFPDRFSGHQFPNYSSELNVNALLLGDSALYLCASSILTDTQYFGPGTRLTVL.

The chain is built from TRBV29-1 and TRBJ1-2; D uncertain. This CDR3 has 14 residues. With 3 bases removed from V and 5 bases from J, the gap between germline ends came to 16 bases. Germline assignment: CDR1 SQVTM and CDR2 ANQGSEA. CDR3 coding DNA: TGCAGCGTTGATGGGCGGGGATCGCGTTATGGCTACACCTTC. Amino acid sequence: CSVDGRGSRYGYTF. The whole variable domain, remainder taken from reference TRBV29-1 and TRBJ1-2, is SAVISQKPSRDICQRGTSLTIQCQVDSQVTMMFWYRQQPGQSLTLIATANQGSEATYESGFVIDKFPISRPNLTFSTLTVSNMSPEDSSIYLCSVDGRGSRYGYTFGSGTRLTVV.

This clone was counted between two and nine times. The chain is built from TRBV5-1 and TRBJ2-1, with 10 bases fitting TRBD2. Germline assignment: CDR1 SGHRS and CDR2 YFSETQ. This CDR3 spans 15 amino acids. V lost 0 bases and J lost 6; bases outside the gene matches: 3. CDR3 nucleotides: TGCGCCAGCAGCTTGGGGGCTAGCGGGAGCAATGAGCAGTTCTTC. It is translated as CASSLGASGSNEQFF. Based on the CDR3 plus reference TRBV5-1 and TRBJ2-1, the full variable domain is KAGVTQTPRYLIKTRGQQVTLSCSPISGHRSVSWYQQTPGQGLQFLFEYFSETQRNKGNFPGRFSGRQFSNSRSEMNVSTLELGDSALYLCASSLGASGSNEQFFGPGTRLTVL.

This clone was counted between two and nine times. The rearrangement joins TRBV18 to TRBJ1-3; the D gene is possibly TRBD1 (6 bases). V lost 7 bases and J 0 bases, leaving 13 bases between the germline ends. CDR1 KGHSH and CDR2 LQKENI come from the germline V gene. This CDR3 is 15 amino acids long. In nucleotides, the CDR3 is TGTGCCAGCTTGACAGGACCGTACTCTGGAAACACCATATATTTT. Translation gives CASLTGPYSGNTIYF. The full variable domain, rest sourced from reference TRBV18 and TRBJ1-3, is NAGVMQNPRHLVRRRGQEARLRCSPMKGHSHVYWYRQLPEEGLKFMVYLQKENIIDESGMPKERFSAEFPKEGPSILRIQQVVRGDSAAYFCASLTGPYSGNTIYFGEGSWLTVV.

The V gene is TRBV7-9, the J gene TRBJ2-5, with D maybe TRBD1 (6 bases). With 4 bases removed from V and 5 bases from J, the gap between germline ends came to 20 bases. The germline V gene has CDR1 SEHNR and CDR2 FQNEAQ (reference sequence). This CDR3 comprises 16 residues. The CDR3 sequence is CASSYPRGTTDETQYF. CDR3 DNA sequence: TGTGCCAGCAGCTACCCCAGGGGTACTACGGATGAGACCCAGTACTTC.

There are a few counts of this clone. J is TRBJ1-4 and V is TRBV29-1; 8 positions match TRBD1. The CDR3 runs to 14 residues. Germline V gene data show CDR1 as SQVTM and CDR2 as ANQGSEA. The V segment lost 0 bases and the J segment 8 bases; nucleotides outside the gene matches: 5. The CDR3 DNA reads TGCAGCGTTGAAGATGACAGGGGTGGCGAAAAACTGTTTTTT. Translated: CSVEDDRGGEKLFF. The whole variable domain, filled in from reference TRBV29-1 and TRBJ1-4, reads SAVISQKPSRDICQRGTSLTIQCQVDSQVTMMFWYRQQPGQSLTLIATANQGSEATYESGFVIDKFPISRPNLTFSTLTVSNMSPEDSSIYLCSVEDDRGGEKLFFGSGTQLSVL.

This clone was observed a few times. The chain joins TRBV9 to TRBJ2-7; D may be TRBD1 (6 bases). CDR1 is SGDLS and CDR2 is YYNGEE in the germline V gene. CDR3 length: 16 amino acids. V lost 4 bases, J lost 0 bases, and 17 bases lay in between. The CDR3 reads CASSPSGGPYSYEQYF. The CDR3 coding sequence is TGTGCCAGCAGCCCTAGTGGGGGCCCTTACTCCTACGAGCAGTACTTC.

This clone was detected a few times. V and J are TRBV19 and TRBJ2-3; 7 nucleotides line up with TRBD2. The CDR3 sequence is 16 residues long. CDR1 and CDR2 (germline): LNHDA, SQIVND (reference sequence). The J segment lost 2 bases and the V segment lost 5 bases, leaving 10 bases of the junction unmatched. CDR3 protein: CASSSSRDYYTDTQYF. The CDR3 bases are TGTGCCAGTAGTTCCTCGCGGGACTATTACACAGATACGCAGTATTTT.

The CDR3 region has the DNA TGTGCCACCAGCAGAGATGTCACGGATTATGGCTACACCTTC. It translates to CATSRDVTDYGYTF. The chain is built from TRBV15 and TRBJ1-2; D gene ambiguous. Germline CDR1 is LNHNV and CDR2 is YYDKDF (reference sequence). The CDR3 spans 14 residues. V was cut by 0 bases and J by 5 bases, with 10 bases left in between.

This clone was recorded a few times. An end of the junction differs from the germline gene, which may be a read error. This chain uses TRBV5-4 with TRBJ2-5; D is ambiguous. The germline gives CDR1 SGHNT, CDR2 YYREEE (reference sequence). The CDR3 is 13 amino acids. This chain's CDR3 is CASSQVRTETQYF. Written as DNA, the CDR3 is TGCGCCAGCAGCCAAGTCAGGACAGAGACCCAGTACTTC.

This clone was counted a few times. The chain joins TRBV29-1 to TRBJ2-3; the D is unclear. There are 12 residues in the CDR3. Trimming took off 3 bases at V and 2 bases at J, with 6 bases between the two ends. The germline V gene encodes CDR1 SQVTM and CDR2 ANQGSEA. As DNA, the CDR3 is TGCAGCGTTGAGGCTAACACAGATACGCAGTATTTT. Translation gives CSVEANTDTQYF.